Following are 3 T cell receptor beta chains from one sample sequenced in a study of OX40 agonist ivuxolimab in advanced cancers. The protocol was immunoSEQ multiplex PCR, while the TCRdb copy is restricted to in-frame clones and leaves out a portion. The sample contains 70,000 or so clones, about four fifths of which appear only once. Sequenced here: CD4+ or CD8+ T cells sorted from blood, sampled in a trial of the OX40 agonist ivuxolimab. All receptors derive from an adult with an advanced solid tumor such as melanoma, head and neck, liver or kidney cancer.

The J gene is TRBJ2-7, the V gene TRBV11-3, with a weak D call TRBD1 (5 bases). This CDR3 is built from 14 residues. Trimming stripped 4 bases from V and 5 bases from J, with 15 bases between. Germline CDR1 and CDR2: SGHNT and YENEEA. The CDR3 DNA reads TGTGCCAGCAGCTACCAGGGCGATTCGGACGAGCAGTACTTC. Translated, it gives CASSYQGDSDEQYF.

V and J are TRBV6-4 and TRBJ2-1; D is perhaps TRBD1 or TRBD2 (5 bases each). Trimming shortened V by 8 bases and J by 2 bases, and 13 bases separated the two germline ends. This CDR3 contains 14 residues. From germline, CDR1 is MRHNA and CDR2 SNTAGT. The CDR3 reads CASGDGGPYNEQFF. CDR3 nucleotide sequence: TGTGCCAGCGGGGATGGGGGACCCTACAATGAGCAGTTCTTC.

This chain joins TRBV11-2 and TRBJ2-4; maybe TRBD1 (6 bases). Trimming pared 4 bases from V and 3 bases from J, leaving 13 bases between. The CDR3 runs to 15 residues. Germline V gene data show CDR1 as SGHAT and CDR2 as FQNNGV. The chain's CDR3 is CASSSDQGSKNIQYF. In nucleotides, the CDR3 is TGTGCCAGCAGCTCAGACCAGGGGAGCAAAAACATTCAGTACTTC.